The present T cell receptor (beta chain) was sequenced within a study of T-cell memory formation after mild COVID-19. The CDR3 runs 13 residues. Germline values: CDR1 SGHTA, CDR2 FQGNSA. V was trimmed by 2 bases and J by 1 base, leaving 5 bases between them. TCRdb reanalysed the 5' RACE reads using MiXCR and keeps one entry per CDR3 protein. Of about 110,000 distinct CDR3 sequences in the sample, about 18% were seen once. The TCR comes from an adult woman who had mild COVID-19 (a few samples of this study predate the infection). Cell type and time point are not known. The sequenced sample consisted of PBMCs or a T cell subset sorted from them (not recorded which). The chain has TRBV7-2 and TRBJ1-1; D possibly corresponds to TRBD1 (5 bases). CDR3 residues: CASSLQGNTEAFF. DNA for the CDR3: TGTGCCAGCAGCTTACAGGGGAACACTGAAGCTTTCTTT.